This is a list of T cell receptor beta chains from one sample in a study of graft-versus-host responses after intestinal transplantation. The data were produced by immunoSEQ multiplex PCR, yet TCRdb's version contains in-frame clones alone and is incomplete. The table lists about 59,000 clones, 94% of them singletons. No antigen has been identified for these receptors. This specimen consisted of unstimulated CD4+ T cells sorted from spleen or lymph node cells, obtained before transplant. The receptor source for this set is a human donor who was the organ donor for an intestinal transplant. Each CDR3 is given with its conserved first and last residue. The order of the fields is CDR3 DNA, CDR3 protein, clone size, J gene, V gene, D gene. D genes are given only for firm matches. Rows may omit the clone size; those that give it use once, few, many or a size class.

CDR3 DNA: TGTGCCAGCAGTGAATGGGGGCAAGAGACCCAGTACTTC
CDR3 protein: CASSEWGQETQYF
clone size: -
J gene: TRBJ2-5
V gene: TRBV25-1
D gene: -

CDR3 DNA: TGTGCCAGCAGCAAAGACGGGACTAGTCTCTACGAGCAGTACTTC
CDR3 protein: CASSKDGTSLYEQYF
clone size: -
J gene: TRBJ2-7
V gene: TRBV21-1
D gene: -

CDR3 DNA: TGTGCCAGCAGCCCCTTCAACAGGGGCGTTAATTCACCCCTCCACTTT
CDR3 protein: CASSPFNRGVNSPLHF
clone size: -
J gene: TRBJ1-6
V gene: TRBV7-2
D gene: TRBD1

CDR3 DNA: TGTGCCACCCGTCGGAAGGGGGGGAGCTCCTACGAGCAGTACTTC
CDR3 protein: CATRRKGGSSYEQYF
clone size: -
J gene: TRBJ2-7
V gene: TRBV19
D gene: -

CDR3 DNA: TGTGCCAGCAGCGGGGGAGCCAGGGGAGATACGCAGTATTTT
CDR3 protein: CASSGGARGDTQYF
clone size: -
J gene: TRBJ2-3
V gene: TRBV9
D gene: -

CDR3 DNA: TGCAGCGCCAGGACAGTCAATGGGTACGAGCAGTACTTC
CDR3 protein: CSARTVNGYEQYF
clone size: -
J gene: TRBJ2-7
V gene: TRBV29-1
D gene: -

CDR3 DNA: TGTGCCAGCAGCGTAGGGCTAGCGGACTCCTACGAGCAGTACTTC
CDR3 protein: CASSVGLADSYEQYF
clone size: once
J gene: TRBJ2-7
V gene: TRBV9
D gene: TRBD2

CDR3 DNA: TGTGCCAGCAGCTTGTTGGACAGGGACAACTATGGCTACACCTTC
CDR3 protein: CASSLLDRDNYGYTF
clone size: -
J gene: TRBJ1-2
V gene: TRBV5-6
D gene: TRBD1

CDR3 DNA: TGTGCCAGCAGCGTATCTGGGAGAGAGACCCAGTACTTC
CDR3 protein: CASSVSGRETQYF
clone size: -
J gene: TRBJ2-5
V gene: TRBV9
D gene: -

CDR3 DNA: TGTGCCAGCAGCCGCCGGGGAGGGTATGGCTACACCTTC
CDR3 protein: CASSRRGGYGYTF
clone size: few
J gene: TRBJ1-2
V gene: TRBV7-2
D gene: -

CDR3 DNA: TGTGCCAGCAGCCCAGGGGGAAGCACAGATACGCAGTATTTT
CDR3 protein: CASSPGGSTDTQYF
clone size: -
J gene: TRBJ2-3
V gene: TRBV5-4
D gene: TRBD1

CDR3 DNA: TGTGCCAGCAGCCCAGACATCAGGAATTATGGCTACACCTTC
CDR3 protein: CASSPDIRNYGYTF
clone size: -
J gene: TRBJ1-2
V gene: TRBV14
D gene: -

CDR3 DNA: TGCGCCAGCAGCTGGGGGCGGACTCCCCCTGAAGAGACCCAGTACTTC
CDR3 protein: CASSWGRTPPEETQYF
clone size: -
J gene: TRBJ2-5
V gene: TRBV5-1
D gene: -

CDR3 DNA: TGTGCCAGCAGCTTAGCAGGGGCCGGCGGCGATACGCAGTATTTT
CDR3 protein: CASSLAGAGGDTQYF
clone size: -
J gene: TRBJ2-3
V gene: TRBV7-2
D gene: -

CDR3 DNA: TGTGCCTCTGGGCGGGAAGAGACCCAGTACTTC
CDR3 protein: CASGREETQYF
clone size: -
J gene: TRBJ2-5
V gene: TRBV6-5
D gene: -

CDR3 DNA: TGTGCCAGCAGTTATGTAGGGCCCTATAATTCACCCCTCCACTTT
CDR3 protein: CASSYVGPYNSPLHF
clone size: -
J gene: TRBJ1-6
V gene: TRBV6-5
D gene: -

CDR3 DNA: TGCAGTGCTAGTTTACCATGGGGCTACACCTTC
CDR3 protein: CSASLPWGYTF
clone size: -
J gene: TRBJ1-2
V gene: TRBV20-1
D gene: -

CDR3 DNA: TGTGCCAGCAGTGAGGGGTGGGGGCCAGTCCACGAGCAGTACTTC
CDR3 protein: CASSEGWGPVHEQYF
clone size: -
J gene: TRBJ2-7
V gene: TRBV25-1
D gene: -

CDR3 DNA: TGTGCCAGCTCACCTGGAGGGAGCTCCTATAATTCACCCCTCCACTTT
CDR3 protein: CASSPGGSSYNSPLHF
clone size: -
J gene: TRBJ1-6
V gene: TRBV18
D gene: -

CDR3 DNA: TGCGCCAGCAGCATCGACAGGGCTGATACTGAAGCTTTCTTT
CDR3 protein: CASSIDRADTEAFF
clone size: -
J gene: TRBJ1-1
V gene: TRBV5-1
D gene: TRBD1

CDR3 DNA: TGTGCCAGCAGGATACTAGGGGGGTTAAGCGAGCAGTACTTC
CDR3 protein: CASRILGGLSEQYF
clone size: -
J gene: TRBJ2-7
V gene: TRBV11-3
D gene: -

CDR3 DNA: TGTGCCAGTTACTTACCAGGGGAATTTGGCTACACCTTC
CDR3 protein: CASYLPGEFGYTF
clone size: -
J gene: TRBJ1-2
V gene: TRBV19
D gene: -

CDR3 DNA: TGCGCCAGCAGCTTCTCCGGGGCGAACACCGGGGAGCTGTTTTTT
CDR3 protein: CASSFSGANTGELFF
clone size: -
J gene: TRBJ2-2
V gene: TRBV5-1
D gene: -

CDR3 DNA: TGTGCCAGCAGCTTAGGGGCTAGCGGGGGGGCGAAGACCGGGGAGCTGTTTTTT
CDR3 protein: CASSLGASGGAKTGELFF
clone size: -
J gene: TRBJ2-2
V gene: TRBV11-2
D gene: TRBD2

CDR3 DNA: TGTGCCATCGGGGGCAAGGCCTCCTACGAGCAGTACTTC
CDR3 protein: CAIGGKASYEQYF
clone size: once
J gene: TRBJ2-7
V gene: TRBV10-3
D gene: -

CDR3 DNA: TGCAGCGTCGACGCGAGGGACCCCACAGATACGCAGTATTTT
CDR3 protein: CSVDARDPTDTQYF
clone size: -
J gene: TRBJ2-3
V gene: TRBV29-1
D gene: -

CDR3 DNA: TGCGCCAGCAGCCAAGATCAGGGACAGAGGTTTTACGAGCAGTACTTC
CDR3 protein: CASSQDQGQRFYEQYF
clone size: once
J gene: TRBJ2-7
V gene: TRBV4-3
D gene: TRBD1

CDR3 DNA: TGCGCCAGCAGCTTGGATCCCCCGCAGGGGGCTTATAATGAAAAACTGTTTTTT
CDR3 protein: CASSLDPPQGAYNEKLFF
clone size: few
J gene: TRBJ1-4
V gene: TRBV5-1
D gene: TRBD1

CDR3 DNA: TGTGCCAGCAGTGACTGGGACTCGACCTACGAGCAGTACTTC
CDR3 protein: CASSDWDSTYEQYF
clone size: -
J gene: TRBJ2-7
V gene: TRBV6-4
D gene: -

CDR3 DNA: TGTGTCAGCAGTTACGCAGGGCCAACCTACGAGCAGTACTTC
CDR3 protein: CVSSYAGPTYEQYF
clone size: once
J gene: TRBJ2-7
V gene: TRBV6-5
D gene: -

CDR3 DNA: TGCGCCAGCAGCCCCGCTCCGGGACAGCATTCCCTCTATGGCTACACCTTC
CDR3 protein: CASSPAPGQHSLYGYTF
clone size: once
J gene: TRBJ1-2
V gene: TRBV4-3
D gene: TRBD1

CDR3 DNA: TGTGCCAGCAGCCAATGGACAGGGGGCCCGAACACCGGGGAGCTGTTTTTT
CDR3 protein: CASSQWTGGPNTGELFF
clone size: -
J gene: TRBJ2-2
V gene: TRBV7-9
D gene: TRBD1

CDR3 DNA: TGTGCCAGCAGTGCACAACCACAGGCCGCGAACACCGGGGAGCTGTTTTTT
CDR3 protein: CASSAQPQAANTGELFF
clone size: -
J gene: TRBJ2-2
V gene: TRBV6-1
D gene: -

CDR3 DNA: TGCGCCAGCAGTGTGGACAGTCTTAAAGAAAAACTGTTTTTT
CDR3 protein: CASSVDSLKEKLFF
clone size: -
J gene: TRBJ1-4
V gene: TRBV5-1
D gene: -

CDR3 DNA: TGTGCCAGCCTAATTAGCGGGGGAACCACAGATACGCAGTATTTT
CDR3 protein: CASLISGGTTDTQYF
clone size: -
J gene: TRBJ2-3
V gene: TRBV2
D gene: TRBD2

CDR3 DNA: TGTGCCAGCAGCCCTAGGGGAACCCCCTACGAGCAGTACTTC
CDR3 protein: CASSPRGTPYEQYF
clone size: -
J gene: TRBJ2-7
V gene: TRBV7-2
D gene: -

CDR3 DNA: TGTGCCAGCAGCCAATCGGGACAGGGGGTCTCACCCCTCCACTTT
CDR3 protein: CASSQSGQGVSPLHF
clone size: -
J gene: TRBJ1-6
V gene: TRBV4-2
D gene: TRBD1

CDR3 DNA: TGTGCCAGCGGACCGAAGAGGTCGAAAGCCGGGGAGCTGTTTTTT
CDR3 protein: CASGPKRSKAGELFF
clone size: -
J gene: TRBJ2-2
V gene: TRBV2
D gene: -

CDR3 DNA: TGCGCCAGCAGCAAGACTAGCGGGGGGGCCGATCCAGATACGCAGTATTTT
CDR3 protein: CASSKTSGGADPDTQYF
clone size: -
J gene: TRBJ2-3
V gene: TRBV5-1
D gene: TRBD2

CDR3 DNA: TGTGCCAGCAGTGGAACAGGAAGGAACACTGAAGCTTTCTTT
CDR3 protein: CASSGTGRNTEAFF
clone size: -
J gene: TRBJ1-1
V gene: TRBV6-6
D gene: -

CDR3 DNA: TGTGCCAGCACCAGGATCCCCTACGAGCAGCACTTC
CDR3 protein: CASTRIPYEQHF
clone size: once
J gene: TRBJ2-7
V gene: TRBV6-1
D gene: -

CDR3 DNA: TGTGCCAGCAGCTTACGGGCCAGCCAGCTCTCCTACGAGCAGTACTTC
CDR3 protein: CASSLRASQLSYEQYF
clone size: -
J gene: TRBJ2-7
V gene: TRBV7-2
D gene: -

CDR3 DNA: TGTGCCAGCAGCTCCGACAGCTATAATTCACCCCTCCACTTT
CDR3 protein: CASSSDSYNSPLHF
clone size: -
J gene: TRBJ1-6
V gene: TRBV7-9
D gene: -

CDR3 DNA: TGTGCCAGCAGCTTAGTGGGGACTAGAAGGGACTATGAGCAGTTCTTC
CDR3 protein: CASSLVGTRRDYEQFF
clone size: -
J gene: TRBJ2-1
V gene: TRBV7-2
D gene: TRBD2

CDR3 DNA: TGTGCCTGGAGTGTACGAGGGCGTGGACCCGTGGAGACCCAGTACTTC
CDR3 protein: CAWSVRGRGPVETQYF
clone size: -
J gene: TRBJ2-5
V gene: TRBV30
D gene: -

CDR3 DNA: TGTGCCAGCAGCTTAGTGGTACACAATTCACCCCTCCACTTT
CDR3 protein: CASSLVVHNSPLHF
clone size: -
J gene: TRBJ1-6
V gene: TRBV11-2
D gene: -

CDR3 DNA: TGTGCCAGCTCACGGGAGGGGGGTACCTACGAGCAGTACTTC
CDR3 protein: CASSREGGTYEQYF
clone size: -
J gene: TRBJ2-7
V gene: TRBV18
D gene: -

CDR3 DNA: TGTGCCAGCTCACCCACGAGGGAAGGCTATGGCTACACCTTC
CDR3 protein: CASSPTREGYGYTF
clone size: once
J gene: TRBJ1-2
V gene: TRBV18
D gene: -

CDR3 DNA: TGTGCCAGCAGCCAACCGGGAGGAGCCTACGAGCAGTACTTC
CDR3 protein: CASSQPGGAYEQYF
clone size: -
J gene: TRBJ2-7
V gene: TRBV7-9
D gene: TRBD2

CDR3 DNA: TGTGCTAGTGCCTCGAAAATCATGGGGGGTCACACAGATACGCAGTATTTT
CDR3 protein: CASASKIMGGHTDTQYF
clone size: -
J gene: TRBJ2-3
V gene: TRBV12-5
D gene: -

CDR3 DNA: TGTGCCAGCAGCCGACCGGGAGGGGGAGTTGTGTGGCAGTACTTC
CDR3 protein: CASSRPGGGVVWQYF
clone size: -
J gene: TRBJ2-7
V gene: TRBV6-5
D gene: TRBD2

CDR3 DNA: TGTGCCAGTAGTATTATATCCGCGGGGAACTATGGCTACACCTTC
CDR3 protein: CASSIISAGNYGYTF
clone size: -
J gene: TRBJ1-2
V gene: TRBV19
D gene: -

CDR3 DNA: TGTGCCAGCAGTACAGGGGGTGGGGCCAACGTCCTGACTTTC
CDR3 protein: CASSTGGGANVLTF
clone size: -
J gene: TRBJ2-6
V gene: TRBV6-7
D gene: TRBD1

CDR3 DNA: TGTGCCAGCAGCGTAGGGGATCCAGGGAGAACTCAGCAGTACTTC
CDR3 protein: CASSVGDPGRTQQYF
clone size: -
J gene: TRBJ2-7
V gene: TRBV9
D gene: -

CDR3 DNA: TGCAGCGTTGAAAAGGTTCCCTCTCGAGGCTACACCTTC
CDR3 protein: CSVEKVPSRGYTF
clone size: -
J gene: TRBJ1-2
V gene: TRBV29-1
D gene: -

CDR3 DNA: TGTGCCAGCGCCCCTCGGCAGGGGCCCTATGGCTACACCTTC
CDR3 protein: CASAPRQGPYGYTF
clone size: -
J gene: TRBJ1-2
V gene: TRBV11-2
D gene: -

CDR3 DNA: TGTGCCAGCAGCCAAGGACAGGCCACAGATACGCAGTATTTT
CDR3 protein: CASSQGQATDTQYF
clone size: -
J gene: TRBJ2-3
V gene: TRBV4-2
D gene: -

CDR3 DNA: TGTGCCAGCAGCTTACGGGGGAACGGGGAGCTGTTTTTT
CDR3 protein: CASSLRGNGELFF
clone size: -
J gene: TRBJ2-2
V gene: TRBV7-3
D gene: -